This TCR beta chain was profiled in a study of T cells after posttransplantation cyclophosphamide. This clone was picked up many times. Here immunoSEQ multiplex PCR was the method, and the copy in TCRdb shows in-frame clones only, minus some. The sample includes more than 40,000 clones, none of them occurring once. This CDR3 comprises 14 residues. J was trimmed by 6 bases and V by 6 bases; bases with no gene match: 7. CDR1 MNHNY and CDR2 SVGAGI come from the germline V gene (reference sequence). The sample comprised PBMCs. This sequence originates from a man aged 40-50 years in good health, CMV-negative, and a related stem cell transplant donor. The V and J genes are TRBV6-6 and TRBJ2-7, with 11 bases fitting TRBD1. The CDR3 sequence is CASSPSGTGGEQYF. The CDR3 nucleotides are TGTGCCAGCAGCCCCTCCGGGACAGGGGGCGAGCAGTACTTC.